A single sample gave rise to the 12 T cell receptor beta chains below, sequenced in a study of tumor-infiltrating lymphocytes in primary liver carcinoma. Co-extracted RNA and DNA came from about 19-30 mg of unsorted bulk tissue. Researchers generated TCR beta cDNA from roughly 510 ng of total RNA, relying on a constant-region primer. Nested multiplex PCR, run for three rounds with slightly modified ARM-PCR, yielded TCR beta libraries. Each of the first two PCR rounds ran roughly 10 cycles with TRBV1-TRBV30 forward and C-beta reverse primers. TCRdb ran MiXCR on the multiplex PCR reads and lists one entry per CDR3 protein. In the table there are roughly 100,000 distinct CDR3 sequences, almost 70% of which are singletons. What was sequenced was liver tumor tissue from sampling region 5. As for subset: tumor region T5, tumor centre. The receptor source for this set is a woman aged 55-69 years with primary liver carcinoma and hepatitis B virus infection.

A note on this clonotype: An end of the junction differs from the germline gene, which may be a read error. The rearrangement uses TRBV11-2 and TRBJ2-7; possible D gene TRBD1, 5 bases. Germline loops: CDR1 SGHAT, CDR2 FQNNGV. The CDR3 length is 14 residues. The CDR3 coding sequence is TGTGCTAGCAGCTCCAACCCCAGGGTTCTCGAACAGTACTTC. Its translation is CASSSNPRVLEQYF.

Worth noting for this clonotype: A much larger clone lies a single base off, so this may be a read error. The chain carries TRBV5-1 and TRBJ1-2; D unresolved. From germline, CDR1 is SGHRS and CDR2 YFSETQ. CDR3 length: 15 residues. CDR3 sequence (DNA): TGCGCCAGCAGCTTGCGGACCTCCTCGAACTATGGCTGCACCTTC. Residues: CASSLRTSSNYGCTF.

With regard to this clonotype: This sequence may be a read error, since a much larger clone differs from it by one base. The chain uses TRBV30 and TRBJ1-6, with 8 bases that match TRBD1. CDR1 and CDR2 from the germline V gene are GTSNPN and SVGIG (reference sequence). This CDR3 contains 13 residues. V shed 2 bases and J 11 bases; nucleotides not matched to a gene: 5. CDR3 coding DNA: TGTGCCTGGAGTCCCGGACAGGGTCCACCCCTCCACTTT. Translating gives CAWSPGQGPPLHF.

With regard to this clonotype: This is likely a read error, given that the CDR3 carries no conserved phenylalanine or tryptophan at its end. No DNA is shown, since the ends of the CDR3 on it are uncertain; the CDR3 is the one TCRdb lists. The chain joins TRBV14 to TRBJ1-1. Germline CDR1 and CDR2: SGHDN and FVKESK. From its first to its last residue, the CDR3 has 13 amino acids. CDR3 protein: CASSLGMGTEAFY.

This clonotype was counted only a few times. The chain combines TRBV6-1 with TRBJ1-1; weak D call: TRBD1 (5 bases). CDR3 size: 15 residues. Germline V gives CDR1 MNHNS, CDR2 SASEGT. V was pared by 6 bases and J by 7 bases, with 21 bases between. For the CDR3, the DNA is TGTGCCAGCAGACGCCTAGACAGAGGGATCATTGAAGCTTTCTTT. This gives the protein CASRRLDRGIIEAFF.

Comments on this clonotype: Relative to the germline gene, one junction end is altered; a read error may explain this. This chain joins TRBV6-5 and TRBJ1-1; D unclear. Germline values: CDR1 MNHEY, CDR2 SVGAGI. The CDR3 contains 13 residues. The CDR3 DNA is TGTGCCTGCAGTCCCTGGGGAAACACTGAAGCTTTCTTT. The encoded protein is CACSPWGNTEAFF.

The gene calls are TRBV20-1 and TRBJ2-5; 14 positions match TRBD2. J lost 4 bases, V lost 6 bases, and 1 base had no gene match. The germline V gene has CDR1 DFQATT and CDR2 SNEGSKA (reference sequence). The CDR3 contains 13 residues. The CDR3 sequence: CSAGLAGGETQYF. The CDR3 DNA follows: TGCAGTGCCGGACTAGCGGGAGGAGAGACCCAGTACTTC.

As to this clonotype: Just one base apart from a much larger clone, this may be a read error. V is TRBV7-9 and J is TRBJ2-5; a weak D match, TRBD1 (6 bases). CDR1 is SEHNR and CDR2 is FQNEAQ in the germline V gene (reference sequence). This CDR3 region has 11 residues. Here the CDR3 DNA reads TGTGCCAGCAGCTCAGGGGAGATCCAGTACTTC. It is translated as CASSSGEIQYF.

Worth noting for this clonotype: At one end the junction does not follow the germline gene, possibly because of a read error. The rearrangement links TRBV11-2 to TRBJ2-1; a weak D match, TRBD2 (5 bases). The germline V gene has CDR1 SGHAT and CDR2 FQNNGV. The CDR3 is made up of 13 amino acids. CDR3 nucleotide sequence: TGTGCCAGCAGCTGGAATAGCGAGGCAGAGCAATTCTTC. It translates to CASSWNSEAEQFF.

This clonotype was seen many times. The V call is TRBV4-1, the J call TRBJ1-5; 9 nucleotides line up with TRBD1. V lost 3 bases and J lost 4; bases outside the gene matches: 4. The germline V gene encodes CDR1 MGHRA and CDR2 YSYEKL. The CDR3 contains 15 residues. The CDR3 sequence: CASSQVQGANQPQHF. CDR3 sequence (DNA): TGCGCCAGCAGCCAGGTACAGGGGGCTAATCAGCCCCAGCATTTT.

This clonotype was seen only a few times. The junction shows a germline mismatch at one end, possibly a read error. The rearrangement uses TRBV28 and TRBJ2-5; maybe TRBD1 (6 bases). Per the germline V gene, CDR1 is MDHEN and CDR2 is SYDVKM. The CDR3 runs to 13 residues. CDR3 DNA: TGTGCCAGCAGTGTAACAGGGCAAGGGACCCAGTACTTC. Encoded protein: CASSVTGQGTQYF.

As regards this clonotype: An end of the junction differs from the germline gene, which may be a read error. The V gene is TRBV11-2, the J gene TRBJ2-5; 8 nucleotides line up with TRBD1. In germline, CDR1 is SGHAT, CDR2 FQNNGV. CDR3 length: 15 residues. CDR3 protein: CARSYGQGWGETQYF. CDR3 bases: TGTGCCAGAAGCTACGGACAGGGATGGGGAGAGACCCAGTACTTC.